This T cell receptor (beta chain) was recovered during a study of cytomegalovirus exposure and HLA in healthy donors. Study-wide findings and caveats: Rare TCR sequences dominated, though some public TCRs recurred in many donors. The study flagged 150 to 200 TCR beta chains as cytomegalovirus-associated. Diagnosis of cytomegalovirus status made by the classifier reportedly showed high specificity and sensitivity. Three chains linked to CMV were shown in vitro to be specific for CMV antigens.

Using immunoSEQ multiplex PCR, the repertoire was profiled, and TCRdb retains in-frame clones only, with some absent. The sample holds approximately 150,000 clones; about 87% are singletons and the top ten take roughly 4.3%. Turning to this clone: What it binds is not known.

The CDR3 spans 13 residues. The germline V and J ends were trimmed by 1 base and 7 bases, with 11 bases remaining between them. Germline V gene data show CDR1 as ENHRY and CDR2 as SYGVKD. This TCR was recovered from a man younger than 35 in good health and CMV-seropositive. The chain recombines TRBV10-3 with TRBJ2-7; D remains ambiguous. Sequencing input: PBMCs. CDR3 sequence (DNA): TGTGCCATCAGTGAGTTAAATAGAGGAGAGCAGTACTTC. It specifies CAISELNRGEQYF.